This T cell receptor beta chain is drawn from a study of T cell clonality in common variable immunodeficiency. Concerning this clone itself: The antigen remains undetermined. Read data end 3 residues before the CDR3 end; the end is taken from the germline J gene.

Study-level points and caveats: Links between repertoire features and CVID complications were heterogeneity-limited. Reportedly, TCR beta sequences from common variable immunodeficiency showed fewer deletions and N-nucleotide insertions.

This CDR3 has 13 amino acids. With 5 bases removed from V and 5 bases from J, the gap between germline ends came to 13 bases. CDR1 is SGHVS, CDR2 FQNEAQ, per germline. The CVID group had about 14 females and 25 to 35 males, mean age roughly 40. Most patients and controls had Caucasian heritage. Each donor provided roughly 4.5 to 9 ml of heparinized whole blood. Here immunoSEQ multiplex PCR was the method, and the copy in TCRdb shows in-frame clones only, minus some. The sample contains roughly 9,900 clones, none of them singletons. The chain carries TRBV7-8 and TRBJ2-7; D tentatively reads TRBD1 or TRBD2 (6 bases each). This TCR was sampled from a human donor with common variable immunodeficiency. Sequenced input: peripheral blood mononuclear cells. The CDR3 here is CASSRNREDEQYF. The covered CDR3 bases are TGTGCCAGCAGCAGAAACAGGGAGGACGAG.